A selection of T cell receptor beta chains follows, all from one sample in a study of T cell responses to AZD1222 COVID-19 vaccine. Assay: immunoSEQ multiplex PCR; the TCRdb copy retains only in-frame clones and omits some. The data contain over 150,000 clones, around nine tenths of them singletons. Sequences were derived from peripheral blood, sampled 28 days after the second AZD1222 dose. The source of these receptors is an adult who received the AZD1222 COVID-19 vaccine. Both conserved end residues are trimmed from each CDR3.

V	J	CDR3
TRBV25-1	TRBJ2-1	ASSGTSSEQF
TRBV4-3	TRBJ1-3	ASSQHRQGLAGNTIY
TRBV30	TRBJ1-2	AWSGNYGYT
TRBV5-4	TRBJ1-3	ASSWDNASGNTIY
TRBV14	TRBJ1-6	ASSQVTGSPLH
TRBV15	TRBJ2-7	ATSREFTEQY
TRBV4-3	TRBJ2-3	ASSQETSGARFTDTQY
TRBV11-2	TRBJ2-1	ASSLLQGVVF
TRBV6-5	TRBJ1-6	ASSYSVANSPLH
TRBV18	TRBJ1-2	ASSHTTGEGYT